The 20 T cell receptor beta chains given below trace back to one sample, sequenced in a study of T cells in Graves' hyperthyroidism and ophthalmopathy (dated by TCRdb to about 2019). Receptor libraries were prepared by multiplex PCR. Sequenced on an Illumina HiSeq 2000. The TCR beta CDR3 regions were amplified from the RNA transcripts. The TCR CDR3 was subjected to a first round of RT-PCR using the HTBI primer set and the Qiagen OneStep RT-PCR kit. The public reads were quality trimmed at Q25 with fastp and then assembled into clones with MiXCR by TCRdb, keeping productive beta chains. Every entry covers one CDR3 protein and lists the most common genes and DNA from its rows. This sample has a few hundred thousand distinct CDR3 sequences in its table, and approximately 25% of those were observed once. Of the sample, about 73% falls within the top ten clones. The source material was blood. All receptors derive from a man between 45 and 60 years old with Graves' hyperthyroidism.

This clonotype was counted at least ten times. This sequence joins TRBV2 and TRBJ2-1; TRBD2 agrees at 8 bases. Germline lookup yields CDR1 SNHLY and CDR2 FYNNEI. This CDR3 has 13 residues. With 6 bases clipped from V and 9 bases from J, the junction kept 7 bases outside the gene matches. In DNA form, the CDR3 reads TGTGCCAGCAGGAGAGAGCGGGAGTCTGAGCAGTTCTTC. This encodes CASRRERESEQFF.

As DNA, the CDR3 is TGTGCCAGTTCCGAGGGCCTCCCTAACTATGGCTACACCTTC. It codes for CASSEGLPNYGYTF. The chain uses TRBV6-1 and TRBJ1-2; D not resolved. The V end lost 9 bases, the J end lost 0 bases, and 14 bases lay between the germline ends. Germline V gene data show CDR1 as MNHNS and CDR2 as SASEGT. The CDR3 is 14 residues long.

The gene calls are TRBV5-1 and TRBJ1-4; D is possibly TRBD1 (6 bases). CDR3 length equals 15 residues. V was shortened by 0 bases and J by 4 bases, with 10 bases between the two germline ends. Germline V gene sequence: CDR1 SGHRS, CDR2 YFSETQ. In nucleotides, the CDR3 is TGCGCCAGCAGCTTGGGGGCCAGGGGTAATGAAAAACTGTTTTTT. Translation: CASSLGARGNEKLFF.

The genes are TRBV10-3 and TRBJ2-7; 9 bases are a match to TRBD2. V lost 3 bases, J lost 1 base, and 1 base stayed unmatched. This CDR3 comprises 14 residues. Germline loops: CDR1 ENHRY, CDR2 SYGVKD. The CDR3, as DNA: TGTGCCATCAGTGACAGCGGGAGGTCCTACGAGCAGTACTTC. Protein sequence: CAISDSGRSYEQYF.

The CDR3 DNA reads TGTGCCAGCAGCCAAGAAGGGGGAGGGCCCAGCGAGCAGTACTTC. This codes for CASSQEGGGPSEQYF. V and J are TRBV4-2 and TRBJ2-7; TRBD2 is a possible D gene (7 bases). CDR3 length equals 15 residues. V lost 0 bases, J lost 6 bases, and 15 bases lay in between. Germline-derived CDR1 and CDR2 are LGHNA and YNFKEQ.

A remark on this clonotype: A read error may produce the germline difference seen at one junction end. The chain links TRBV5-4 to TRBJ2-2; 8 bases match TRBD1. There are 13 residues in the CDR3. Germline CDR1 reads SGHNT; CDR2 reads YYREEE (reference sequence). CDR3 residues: CASTDRGNGELLF. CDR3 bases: TGTGCCAGCACCGACAGGGGAAACGGGGAGCTGCTTTTT.

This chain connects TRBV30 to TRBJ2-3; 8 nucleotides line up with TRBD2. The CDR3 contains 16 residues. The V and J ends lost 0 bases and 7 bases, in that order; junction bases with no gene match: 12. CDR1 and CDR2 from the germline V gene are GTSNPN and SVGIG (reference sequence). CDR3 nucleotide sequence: TGTGCCTGGAGTGTAAAAGGTCGAGCGGGGGTTAATACGCAGTATTTT. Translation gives CAWSVKGRAGVNTQYF. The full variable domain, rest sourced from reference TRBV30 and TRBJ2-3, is SQTIHQWPATLVQPVGSPLSLECTVEGTSNPNLYWYRQAAGRGLQLLFYSVGIGQISSEVPQNLSASRPQDRQFILSSKKLLLSDSGFYLCAWSVKGRAGVNTQYFGPGTRLTVL.

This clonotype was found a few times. CDR3 in amino acids: CASSYGGLARTKGNEQFF. The CDR3, as DNA: TGTGCCAGCAGTTACGGGGGACTAGCCCGTACCAAGGGGAATGAGCAGTTCTTC. The V and J genes are TRBV6-5 and TRBJ2-1; 9 bases agree with TRBD2. This CDR3 region has 18 residues. V gave up 2 bases and J gave up 7 bases; unmatched junction bases: 15. Germline CDR1 MNHEY, CDR2 SVGAGI.

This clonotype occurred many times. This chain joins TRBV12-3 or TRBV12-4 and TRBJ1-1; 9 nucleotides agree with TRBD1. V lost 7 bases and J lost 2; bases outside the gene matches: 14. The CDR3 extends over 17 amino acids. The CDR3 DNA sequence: TGTGCCAGCAACTTAGGTCGGGACAGGGCACCTAACACTGAAGCTTTCTTT. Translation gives CASNLGRDRAPNTEAFF.

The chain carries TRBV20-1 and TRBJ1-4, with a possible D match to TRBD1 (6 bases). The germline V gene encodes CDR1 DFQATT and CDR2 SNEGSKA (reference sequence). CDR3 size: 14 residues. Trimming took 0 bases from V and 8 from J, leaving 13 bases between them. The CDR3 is CSARDLGGAEKLFF. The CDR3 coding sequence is TGCAGTGCTAGAGATCTCGGGGGGGCGGAAAAACTGTTTTTT.

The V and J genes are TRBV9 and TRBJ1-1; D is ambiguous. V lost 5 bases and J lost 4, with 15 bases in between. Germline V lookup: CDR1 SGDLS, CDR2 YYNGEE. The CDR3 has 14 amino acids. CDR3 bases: TGTGCCAGCAGTCAAAAACCGCGCTCCACTGAAGCTTTCTTT. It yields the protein CASSQKPRSTEAFF.

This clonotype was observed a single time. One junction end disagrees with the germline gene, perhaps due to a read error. CDR3 sequence reads: CASRLGQGEDF. The CDR3 bases are TGTGCCAGCAGACTAGGGCAGGGAGAGGACTTC. The gene calls are TRBV2 and TRBJ2-7; D may be TRBD1 or TRBD2 (5 bases each). The CDR3 extends over 11 amino acids. CDR1 SNHLY and CDR2 FYNNEI come from the germline V gene.

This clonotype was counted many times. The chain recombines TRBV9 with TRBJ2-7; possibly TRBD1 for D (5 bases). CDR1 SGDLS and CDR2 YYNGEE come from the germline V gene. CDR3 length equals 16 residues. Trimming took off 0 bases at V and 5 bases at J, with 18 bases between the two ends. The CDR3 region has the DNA TGTGCCAGCAGCGTAGCCGCCCGGGCAGGGTGGGACGAGCAGTACTTC. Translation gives CASSVAARAGWDEQYF.

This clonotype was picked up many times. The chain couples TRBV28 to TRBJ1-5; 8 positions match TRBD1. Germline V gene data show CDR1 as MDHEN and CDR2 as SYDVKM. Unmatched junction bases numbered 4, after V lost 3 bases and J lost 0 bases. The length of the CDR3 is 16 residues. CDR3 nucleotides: TGTGCCAGCAGTTTTCCGGGACAGGCTAGCAATCAGCCCCAGCATTTT. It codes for CASSFPGQASNQPQHF. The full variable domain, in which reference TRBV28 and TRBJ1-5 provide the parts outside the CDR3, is DVKVTQSSRYLVKRTGEKVFLECVQDMDHENMFWYRQDPGLGLRLIYFSYDVKMKEKGDIPEGYSVSREKKERFSLILESASTNQTSMYLCASSFPGQASNQPQHFGDGTRLSIL.

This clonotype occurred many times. CDR3 residues: CASSHDRDRAVEKETQYF. CDR3 bases: TGTGCCAGCAGTCATGACCGGGACAGGGCGGTGGAAAAAGAGACCCAGTACTTC. This chain uses TRBV28 with TRBJ2-5, with 9 bases that match TRBD1. Looked up from germline, CDR1 is MDHEN and CDR2 is SYDVKM. The CDR3 spans 18 residues. The ends lost 5 bases at V and 3 bases at J; junction bases unmatched: 16.

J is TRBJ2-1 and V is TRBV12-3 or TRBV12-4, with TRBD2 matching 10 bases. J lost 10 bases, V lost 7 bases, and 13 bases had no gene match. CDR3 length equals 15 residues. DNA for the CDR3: TGTGCCAGCACCCCCCCCGGGACTAGCGTAGACGAGCAGTTCTTC. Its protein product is CASTPPGTSVDEQFF.

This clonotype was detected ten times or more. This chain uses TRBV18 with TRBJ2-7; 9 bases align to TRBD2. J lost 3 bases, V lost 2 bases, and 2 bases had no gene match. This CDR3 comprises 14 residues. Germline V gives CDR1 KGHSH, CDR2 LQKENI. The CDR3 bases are TGTGCCAGCTCACCAAGCGGGAGGTTCTACGAGCAGTACTTC. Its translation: CASSPSGRFYEQYF.

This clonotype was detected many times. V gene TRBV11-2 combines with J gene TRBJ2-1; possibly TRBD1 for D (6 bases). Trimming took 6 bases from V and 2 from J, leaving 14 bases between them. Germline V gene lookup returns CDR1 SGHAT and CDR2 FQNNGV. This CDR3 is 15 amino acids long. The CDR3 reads CASRYTGRTYNEQFF. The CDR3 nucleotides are TGTGCCAGCAGGTATACAGGGAGAACCTACAATGAGCAGTTCTTC.

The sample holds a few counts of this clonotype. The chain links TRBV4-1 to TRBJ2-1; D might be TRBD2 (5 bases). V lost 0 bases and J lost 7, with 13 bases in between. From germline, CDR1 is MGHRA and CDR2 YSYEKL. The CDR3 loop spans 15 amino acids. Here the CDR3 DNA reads TGCGCCAGCAGCCAAGATGGATCCCGGGGTAATGAGCAGTTCTTC. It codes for CASSQDGSRGNEQFF.

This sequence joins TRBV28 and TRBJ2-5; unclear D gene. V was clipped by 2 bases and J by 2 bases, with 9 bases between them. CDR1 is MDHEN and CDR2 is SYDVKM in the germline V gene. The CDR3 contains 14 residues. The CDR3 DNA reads TGTGCCAGCAGTTTAGACGCAGGACAAGAGACCCAGTACTTC. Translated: CASSLDAGQETQYF.